This TCR beta chain was found in a study of blood T cells in healthy people across ages. The authors ran a second PCR of roughly 7 to 11 cycles using a sample-barcoded 5' primer and a J-beta primer mix. Via MiXCR, TCRdb re-called the 5' RACE reads, giving one row per CDR3 protein. The sample shows roughly 500,000 distinct CDR3 sequences, 24% of them seen only once. This CDR3 is 16 amino acids long. Germline CDR1 MDHEN, CDR2 SYDVKM. Trimming pared 1 base from V and 2 bases from J, leaving 13 bases between. The same data also went into a second study, on T cells of mothers and their children.

The material sequenced was blood. This clonotype was obtained from a boy aged 5-17 years in good health. This chain connects TRBV28 to TRBJ2-3; maybe TRBD1 (6 bases). The CDR3, as DNA: TGTGCCAGCAGTTTATTAGGGACACCTAACACAGATACGCAGTATTTT. Residues: CASSLLGTPNTDTQYF.